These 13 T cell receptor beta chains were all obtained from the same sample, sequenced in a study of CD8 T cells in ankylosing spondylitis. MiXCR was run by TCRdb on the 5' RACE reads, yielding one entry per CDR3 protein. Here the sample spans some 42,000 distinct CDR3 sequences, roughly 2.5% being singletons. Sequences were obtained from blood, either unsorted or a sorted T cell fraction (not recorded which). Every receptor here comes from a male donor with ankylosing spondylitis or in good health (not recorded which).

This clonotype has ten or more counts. The CDR3 loop is CASTRDQETQYF. The CDR3 DNA is TGTGCCAGCACCCGGGACCAAGAGACCCAGTACTTC. The rearrangement uses TRBV9 and TRBJ2-5; unclear D gene. The CDR3 is 12 amino acids. Deletions cut 6 bases from V and 0 bases from J, with 6 bases between. Germline CDR1 reads SGDLS; CDR2 reads YYNGEE.

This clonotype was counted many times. This CDR3 reads CASSQDPGANSPLHF. The CDR3 nucleotides are TGTGCCAGCTCACAGGATCCGGGGGCGAATTCACCCCTCCACTTT. This chain joins TRBV9 and TRBJ1-6; TRBD1 might be the D (6 bases). There are 15 residues in the CDR3. Trimming took off 7 bases at V and 7 bases at J, with 18 bases between the two ends. Germline assignment: CDR1 SGDLS and CDR2 YYNGEE.

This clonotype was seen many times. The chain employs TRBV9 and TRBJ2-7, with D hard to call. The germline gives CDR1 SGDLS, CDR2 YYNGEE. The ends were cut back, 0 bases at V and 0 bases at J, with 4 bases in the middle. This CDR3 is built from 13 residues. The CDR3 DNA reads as TGTGCCAGCAGCGTAGGCAGCTCCTACGAGCAGTACTTC. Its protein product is CASSVGSSYEQYF.

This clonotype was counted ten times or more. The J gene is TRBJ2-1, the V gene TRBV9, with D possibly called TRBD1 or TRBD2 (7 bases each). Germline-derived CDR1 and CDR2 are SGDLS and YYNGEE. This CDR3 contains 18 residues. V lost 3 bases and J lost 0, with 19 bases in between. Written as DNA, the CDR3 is TGTGCCAGCAGCGCCAGGGGGGGGGAATCTAGCTCCTACAATGAGCAGTTCTTC. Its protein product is CASSARGGESSSYNEQFF.

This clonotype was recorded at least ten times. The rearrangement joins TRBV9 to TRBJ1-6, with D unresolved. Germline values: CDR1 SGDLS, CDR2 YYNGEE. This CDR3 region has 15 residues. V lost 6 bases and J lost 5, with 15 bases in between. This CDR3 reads CASTKQPSNNSPLHF. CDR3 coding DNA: TGTGCCAGCACGAAGCAGCCCTCTAATAATTCACCCCTCCACTTT.

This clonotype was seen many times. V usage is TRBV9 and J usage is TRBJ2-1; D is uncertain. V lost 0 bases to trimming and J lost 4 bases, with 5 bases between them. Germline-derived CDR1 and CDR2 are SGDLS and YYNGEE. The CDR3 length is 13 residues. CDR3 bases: TGTGCCAGCAGCGTAGCAGAATACAATGAGCAGTTCTTC. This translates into CASSVAEYNEQFF.

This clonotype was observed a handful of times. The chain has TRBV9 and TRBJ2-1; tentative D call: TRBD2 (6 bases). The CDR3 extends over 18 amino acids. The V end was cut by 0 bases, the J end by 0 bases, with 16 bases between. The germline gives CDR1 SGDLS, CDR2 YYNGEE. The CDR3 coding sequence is TGTGCCAGCAGCGTAGAGCCTCCGAGGACTAACTCCTACAATGAGCAGTTCTTC. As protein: CASSVEPPRTNSYNEQFF.

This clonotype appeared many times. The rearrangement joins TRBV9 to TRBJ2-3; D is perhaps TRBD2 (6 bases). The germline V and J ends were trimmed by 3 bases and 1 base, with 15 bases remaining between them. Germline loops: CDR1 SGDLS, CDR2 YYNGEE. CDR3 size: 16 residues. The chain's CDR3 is CASSDQLASGTDTQYF. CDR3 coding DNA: TGTGCCAGCAGCGACCAGCTGGCTAGCGGCACAGATACGCAGTATTTT. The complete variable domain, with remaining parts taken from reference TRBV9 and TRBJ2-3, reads DSGVTQTPKHLITATGQRVTLRCSPRSGDLSVYWYQQSLDQGLQFLIQYYNGEERAKGNILERFSAQQFPDLHSELNLSSLELGDSALYFCASSDQLASGTDTQYFGPGTRLTVL.

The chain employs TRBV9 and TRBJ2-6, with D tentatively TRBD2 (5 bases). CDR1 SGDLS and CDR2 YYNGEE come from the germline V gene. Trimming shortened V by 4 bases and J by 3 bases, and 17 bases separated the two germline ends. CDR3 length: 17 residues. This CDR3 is CASSSWTGNDGANVLTF. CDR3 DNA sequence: TGTGCCAGCAGCTCTTGGACGGGGAACGATGGGGCCAACGTCCTGACTTTC.

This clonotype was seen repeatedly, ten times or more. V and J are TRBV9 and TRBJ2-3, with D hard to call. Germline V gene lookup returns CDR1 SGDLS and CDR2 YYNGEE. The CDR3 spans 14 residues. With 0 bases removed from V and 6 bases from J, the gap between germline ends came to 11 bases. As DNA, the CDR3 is TGTGCCAGCAGCGTAGCTCTAGATTTCGATACGCAGTATTTT. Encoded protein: CASSVALDFDTQYF.

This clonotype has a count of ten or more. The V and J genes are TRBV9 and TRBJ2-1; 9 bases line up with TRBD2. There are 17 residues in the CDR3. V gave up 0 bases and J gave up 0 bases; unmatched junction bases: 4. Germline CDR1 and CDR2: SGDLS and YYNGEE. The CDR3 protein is CASSVGGRGSSYNEQFF. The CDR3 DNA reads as TGTGCCAGCAGCGTAGGCGGGAGGGGGAGCTCCTACAATGAGCAGTTCTTC.

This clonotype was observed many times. In nucleotides, the CDR3 is TGTGCCAGCAGCGCTACTAGTTCAGATACGCAGTATTTT. Protein: CASSATSSDTQYF. The chain uses TRBV9 and TRBJ2-3; possible D gene TRBD2, 5 bases. The germline gives CDR1 SGDLS, CDR2 YYNGEE. The CDR3 runs to 13 residues. Trimming removed 3 bases from V and 4 bases from J, with 9 bases in between.

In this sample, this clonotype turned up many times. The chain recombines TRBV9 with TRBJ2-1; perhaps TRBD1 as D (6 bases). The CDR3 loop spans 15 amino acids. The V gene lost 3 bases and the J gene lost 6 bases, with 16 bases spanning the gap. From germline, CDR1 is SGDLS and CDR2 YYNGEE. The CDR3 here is CASSARDTNPNEQFF. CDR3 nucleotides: TGTGCCAGCAGCGCCCGGGACACCAACCCCAATGAGCAGTTCTTC.